This T cell receptor (beta chain) was obtained from a study of cytomegalovirus exposure and HLA in healthy donors. Notes on the study in general: The investigators catalogued about 170 TCR beta chains as cytomegalovirus-associated.

The PCR contained 60 Vbeta and 13 Jbeta primers. The assay was immunoSEQ multiplex PCR, and TCRdb's table has in-frame clones only and misses some. The sample records around 99,000 clones, less than 65% being singletons. As for this clone: Its antigen is as yet unknown.

Germline-derived CDR1 and CDR2 are LNHNV and YYDKDF (reference sequence). The V gene end was trimmed by 5 bases and the J gene end by 7 bases; junction bases not matched to a gene: 10. This CDR3 comprises 16 residues. The chain uses TRBV15 and TRBJ1-5, with TRBD1 matching over 11 bases. The sequencing sample was made of PBMCs. This TCR was sampled from a woman aged 25-40 years in good health and CMV-seronegative. CDR3 coding DNA: TGTGCCACCAGCTTCCCAGGACAGGGGGCGACGCAGCCCCAGCATTTT. Amino acids: CATSFPGQGATQPQHF.